These 20 T cell receptor beta chains were all obtained from the same sample, sequenced in a study of OX40 agonist ivuxolimab in advanced cancers. This table comes from immunoSEQ multiplex PCR, and its TCRdb copy is limited to in-frame clones, with some not included. The data contain around 39,000 clones, roughly four fifths of them singletons. The sample here was CD4+ or CD8+ T cells sorted from blood, taken in a trial of the OX40 agonist ivuxolimab. Receptors were obtained from an adult with an advanced solid tumor such as melanoma, head and neck, liver or kidney cancer.

J is TRBJ1-5 and V is TRBV5-6; 7 bases fit TRBD1. The ends lost 3 bases at V and 7 bases at J; junction bases unmatched: 10. Germline CDR1 is SGHDT and CDR2 is YYEEEE. The CDR3 is 15 residues long. Here the CDR3 DNA reads TGTGCCAGCAGCTCGCGGGACAGACCTGGACAGCCCCAGCATTTT. This codes for CASSSRDRPGQPQHF.

V is TRBV29-1 and J is TRBJ1-2, with 8 positions matching TRBD1. Trimming removed 4 bases from V and 8 bases from J; junction bases left unmatched: 12. The CDR3 totals 14 residues. Germline CDR1 reads SQVTM; CDR2 reads ANQGSEA. The CDR3 DNA sequence: TGCAGCGTTGGTAAGGACAGGGAGCAGGAGGGCTACACCTTC. It specifies CSVGKDREQEGYTF.

V usage is TRBV5-4 and J usage is TRBJ2-7, with D tentatively TRBD1 or TRBD2 (5 bases each). V shed 3 bases and J shed 3 bases, with 13 bases lying between them. CDR1 SGHNT and CDR2 YYREEE come from the germline V gene (reference sequence). The CDR3 is 14 residues long. The CDR3 DNA follows: TGTGCCAGCAGCTGGGACCTTCAAGGCTACGAGCAGTACTTC. It is translated as CASSWDLQGYEQYF. Full variable domain (remainder filled in from reference TRBV5-4 and TRBJ2-7): ETGVTQSPTHLIKTRGQQVTLRCSSQSGHNTVSWYQQALGQGPQFIFQYYREEENGRGNFPPRFSGLQFPNYSSELNVNALELDDSALYLCASSWDLQGYEQYFGPGTRLTVT.

The chain recombines TRBV6-1 with TRBJ2-1; 7 nucleotides match TRBD1. This CDR3 contains 12 residues. J gave up 10 bases and V 6 bases, and 6 bases lay outside the gene matches. Per the germline V gene, CDR1 is MNHNS and CDR2 is SASEGT. The CDR3 spells CASRSTGDEQFF. CDR3 sequence (DNA): TGTGCCAGCAGATCCACAGGGGACGAGCAGTTCTTC.

V gene TRBV7-3 combines with J gene TRBJ2-1; 8 nucleotides match TRBD2. This CDR3 has 17 residues. Losses at the gene ends were 5 bases for V and 4 bases for J; bases not matched to a gene: 13. CDR1 and CDR2 from the germline V gene are SGHTA and FQGTGA. CDR3 sequence: CASSVNPGLGRYNEQFF. The CDR3 nucleotides read TGTGCCAGCAGCGTAAACCCGGGACTAGGGAGATACAATGAGCAGTTCTTC.

J is TRBJ1-2 and V is TRBV11-2; D unresolved. The germline CDR1 and CDR2 sequences are SGHAT and FQNNGV. V shed 0 bases and J shed 2 bases, with 10 bases lying between them. The CDR3 contains 15 residues. CDR3 residues: CASSLDPGRNYGYTF. CDR3 in DNA: TGTGCCAGCAGCTTAGATCCCGGGCGGAACTATGGCTACACCTTC.

This clone was recorded only once. The genes are TRBV5-4 and TRBJ1-1, with TRBD1 matching over 7 bases. This CDR3 has 15 amino acids. The V gene's germline CDR1 is SGHNT and CDR2 YYREEE (reference sequence). With 4 bases clipped from V and 0 bases from J, the junction kept 6 bases outside the gene matches. The CDR3 spells CASSPGGIMNTEAFF. CDR3 bases: TGTGCCAGCAGCCCAGGGGGGATCATGAACACTGAAGCTTTCTTT.

J is TRBJ2-2 and V is TRBV15, with D tentatively TRBD2 (6 bases). Looked up from germline, CDR1 is LNHNV and CDR2 is YYDKDF (reference sequence). V lost 0 bases and J 7 bases, leaving 9 bases between the germline ends. CDR3 size: 14 residues. CDR3 bases: TGTGCCACCAGCAGAGATCGACTAGTCGGGGAGCTGTTTTTT. Protein: CATSRDRLVGELFF.

The chain has TRBV28 and TRBJ2-2, with TRBD1 as a possible D gene (6 bases). Germline V gives CDR1 MDHEN, CDR2 SYDVKM. The CDR3 is made up of 14 amino acids. Trimming pared 6 bases from V and 0 bases from J, leaving 8 bases between. This CDR3 reads CASRGTSNTGELFF. In DNA form, the CDR3 reads TGTGCCAGCAGGGGGACATCGAACACCGGGGAGCTGTTTTTT.

This chain uses TRBV28 with TRBJ2-7, with D uncertain. CDR3 size: 13 residues. Trimming shortened V by 2 bases and J by 4 bases, and 9 bases separated the two germline ends. Germline V gives CDR1 MDHEN, CDR2 SYDVKM. The CDR3 reads CASSLPTPYEQYF. The CDR3 region has the DNA TGTGCCAGCAGTTTACCTACCCCGTACGAGCAGTACTTC.

The chain recombines TRBV10-2 with TRBJ2-5; D possibly uses TRBD1 or TRBD2 (5 bases each). The V gene's germline CDR1 is WSHSY and CDR2 SAAADI. Trimming pared 1 base from V and 5 bases from J, leaving 14 bases between. This CDR3 is built from 15 residues. This CDR3 reads CASSEFGASAETQYF. Written as DNA, the CDR3 is TGCGCCAGCAGTGAGTTCGGGGCCAGCGCGGAGACCCAGTACTTC.

The chain joins TRBV7-2 to TRBJ1-2; D possibly corresponds to TRBD1 (5 bases). The V end was cut by 10 bases, the J end by 7 bases, with 19 bases between. CDR1 and CDR2 (germline): SGHTA, FQGNSA. CDR3 length: 13 amino acids. The CDR3 DNA sequence: TGTGCCACAATTAAACAAGGGACGGGTGGCTACACCTTC. Its translation is CATIKQGTGGYTF.

Details on this clone: Other DNA sequences in this sample translate to the same CDR3. The genes are TRBV30 and TRBJ1-5; D unclear. Germline V gene lookup returns CDR1 GTSNPN and CDR2 SVGIG (reference sequence). This CDR3 comprises 13 residues. V was pared by 4 bases and J by 2 bases, with 9 bases between. CDR3 coding DNA: TGTGCCTGGAACGGGCAGGGCAATCAGCCCCAGCATTTT. Translation gives CAWNGQGNQPQHF.

CDR3 in DNA: TGTGCCATCAGTTTCTCAGGGGGCGGGAACGAGCAGTACTTC. Translated, it gives CAISFSGGGNEQYF. This chain connects TRBV10-3 to TRBJ2-7; 8 bases fit TRBD1. The CDR3 covers 14 residues. Unmatched junction bases numbered 8, after V lost 5 bases and J lost 5 bases. Germline assignment: CDR1 ENHRY and CDR2 SYGVKD.

The chain has TRBV15 and TRBJ2-1; 7 nucleotides align to TRBD2. The V segment lost 6 bases and the J segment 0 bases; nucleotides outside the gene matches: 2. The length of the CDR3 is 14 residues. Germline loops: CDR1 LNHNV, CDR2 YYDKDF (reference sequence). CDR3 loop: CATRRGSSYNEQFF. The CDR3 DNA follows: TGTGCCACCAGGCGGGGGAGCTCCTACAATGAGCAGTTCTTC. The variable domain in full, with the rest retrieved from reference TRBV15 and TRBJ2-1, is DAMVIQNPRYQVTQFGKPVTLSCSQTLNHNVMYWYQQKSSQAPKLLFHYYDKDFNNEADTPDNFQSRRPNTSFCFLDIRSPGLGDTAMYLCATRRGSSYNEQFFGPGTRLTVL.

The chain joins TRBV6-1 to TRBJ1-5; D remains unclear. This CDR3 contains 14 residues. With 8 bases removed from V and 0 bases from J, the gap between germline ends came to 11 bases. CDR1 is MNHNS and CDR2 is SASEGT in the germline V gene. CDR3 sequence (DNA): TGTGCCAGCCTAGGATCCCTTAGCAATCAGCCCCAGCATTTT. Its protein is CASLGSLSNQPQHF.

CDR3 loop: CASRSDIFEKLFF. The CDR3, as DNA: TGTGCCAGCAGATCCGACATTTTCGAAAAACTGTTTTTT. This sequence joins TRBV2 and TRBJ1-4, with no clear D. Germline CDR1 reads SNHLY; CDR2 reads FYNNEI. This CDR3 is 13 amino acids long. The V and J ends lost 6 bases and 8 bases respectively, with 13 bases between them.

This clone was detected once. The CDR3 DNA reads TGTGCCAGCAGGGGGGTTCTGGGACGGGACGAGCTGTTTTTT. Amino acids: CASRGVLGRDELFF. J is TRBJ2-2 and V is TRBV2, with D perhaps being TRBD1 or TRBD2 (5 bases each). The CDR3 is 14 residues long. The V gene's germline CDR1 is SNHLY and CDR2 FYNNEI. V lost 6 bases and J lost 11, with 19 bases in between.

CDR3 region: CASTPGINTGELFF. In DNA, the CDR3 is TGTGCCAGTACTCCCGGAATCAACACCGGGGAGCTGTTTTTT. V usage is TRBV19 and J usage is TRBJ2-2; no firm D call. The CDR3 spans 14 residues. Trimming removed 7 bases from V and 2 bases from J, with 11 bases in between. Per the germline V gene, CDR1 is LNHDA and CDR2 is SQIVND (reference sequence).

CDR3 in DNA: TGTGCCAGTAGTCTACAGACAGGGGGCTCCTACAATGAGCAGTTCTTC. This encodes CASSLQTGGSYNEQFF. This chain links TRBV19 with TRBJ2-1, with 9 bases lining up with TRBD1. The J segment lost 0 bases and the V segment lost 5 bases, leaving 5 bases of the junction unmatched. The CDR3 extends over 16 amino acids. The V gene's germline CDR1 is LNHDA and CDR2 SQIVND (reference sequence).